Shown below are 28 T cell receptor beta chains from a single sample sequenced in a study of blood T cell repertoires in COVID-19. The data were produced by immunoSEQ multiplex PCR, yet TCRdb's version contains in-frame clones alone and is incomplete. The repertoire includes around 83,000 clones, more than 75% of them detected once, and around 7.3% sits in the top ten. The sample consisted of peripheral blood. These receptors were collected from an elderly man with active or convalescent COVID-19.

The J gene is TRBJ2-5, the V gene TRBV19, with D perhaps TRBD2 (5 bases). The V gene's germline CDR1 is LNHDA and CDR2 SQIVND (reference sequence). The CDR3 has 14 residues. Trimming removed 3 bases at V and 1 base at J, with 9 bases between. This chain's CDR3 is CASSIVGVQETQYF. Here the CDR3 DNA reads TGTGCCAGTAGTATTGTCGGGGTCCAAGAGACCCAGTACTTC.

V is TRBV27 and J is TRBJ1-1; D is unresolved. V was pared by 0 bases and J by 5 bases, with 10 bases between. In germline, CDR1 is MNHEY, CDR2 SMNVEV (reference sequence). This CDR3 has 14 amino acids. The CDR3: CASSLSGSVTEAFF. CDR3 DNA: TGTGCCAGCAGTTTATCAGGGAGTGTTACTGAAGCTTTCTTT.

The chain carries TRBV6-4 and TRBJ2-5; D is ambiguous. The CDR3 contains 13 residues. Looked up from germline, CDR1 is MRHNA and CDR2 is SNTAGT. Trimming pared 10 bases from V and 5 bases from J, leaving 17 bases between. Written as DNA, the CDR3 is TGTGCCATCCGTCGTTTGCCCCAGGAGACCCAGTACTTC. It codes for CAIRRLPQETQYF.

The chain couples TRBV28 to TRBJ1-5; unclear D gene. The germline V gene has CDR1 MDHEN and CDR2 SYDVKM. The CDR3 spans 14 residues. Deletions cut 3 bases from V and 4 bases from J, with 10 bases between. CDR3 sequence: CASSFLQLNQPQHF. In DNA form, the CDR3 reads TGTGCCAGCAGTTTTTTACAGCTAAATCAGCCCCAGCATTTT.

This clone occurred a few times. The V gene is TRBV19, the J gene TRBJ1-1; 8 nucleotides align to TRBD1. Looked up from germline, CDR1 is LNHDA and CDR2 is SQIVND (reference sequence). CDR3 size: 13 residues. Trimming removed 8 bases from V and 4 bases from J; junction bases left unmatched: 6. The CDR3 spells CASSGQGGTEAFF. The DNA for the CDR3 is TGTGCCAGTTCCGGACAGGGTGGCACTGAAGCTTTCTTT.

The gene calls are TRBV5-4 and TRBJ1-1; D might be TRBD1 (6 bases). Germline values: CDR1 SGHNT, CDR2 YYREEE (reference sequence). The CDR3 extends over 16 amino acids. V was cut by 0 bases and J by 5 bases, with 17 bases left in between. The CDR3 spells CASSLGIGGSRTEAFF. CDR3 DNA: TGTGCCAGCAGCTTGGGTATTGGGGGCTCTAGGACTGAAGCTTTCTTT.

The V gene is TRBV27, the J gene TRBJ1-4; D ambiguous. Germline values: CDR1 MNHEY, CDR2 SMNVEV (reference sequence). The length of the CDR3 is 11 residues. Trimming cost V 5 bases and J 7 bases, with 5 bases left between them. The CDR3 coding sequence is TGTGCCAGCAGTACGGGTGAAAAACTGTTTTTT. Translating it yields CASSTGEKLFF.

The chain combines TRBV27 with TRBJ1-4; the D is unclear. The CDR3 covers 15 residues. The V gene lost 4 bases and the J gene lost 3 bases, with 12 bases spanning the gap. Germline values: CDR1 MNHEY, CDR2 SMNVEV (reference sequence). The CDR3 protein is CASSSLGGSNEKLFF. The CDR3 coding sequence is TGTGCCAGCAGTTCCTTGGGAGGCTCTAATGAAAAACTGTTTTTT.

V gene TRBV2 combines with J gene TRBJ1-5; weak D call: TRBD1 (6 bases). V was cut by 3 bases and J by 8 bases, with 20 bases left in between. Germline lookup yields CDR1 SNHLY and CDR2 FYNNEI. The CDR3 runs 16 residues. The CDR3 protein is CASSDFGGGAAEPQHF. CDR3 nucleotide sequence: TGTGCCAGCAGTGACTTTGGGGGCGGCGCAGCGGAGCCCCAGCATTTT.

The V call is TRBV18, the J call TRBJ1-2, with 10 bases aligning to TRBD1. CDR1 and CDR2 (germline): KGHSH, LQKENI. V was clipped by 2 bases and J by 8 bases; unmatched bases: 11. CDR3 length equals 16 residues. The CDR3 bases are TGTGCCAGCTCACCAACGGGACAGGGGTCTGTCGGAGGCTACACCTTC. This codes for CASSPTGQGSVGGYTF.

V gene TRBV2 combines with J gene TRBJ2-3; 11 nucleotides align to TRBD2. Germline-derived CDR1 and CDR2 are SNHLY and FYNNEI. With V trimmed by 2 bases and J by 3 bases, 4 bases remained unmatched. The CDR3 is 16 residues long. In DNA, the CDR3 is TGTGCCAGCAGTGAAATTACTAGCGGGAGTACAGATACGCAGTATTTT. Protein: CASSEITSGSTDTQYF. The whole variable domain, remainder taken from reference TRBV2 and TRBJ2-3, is EPEVTQTPSHQVTQMGQEVILRCVPISNHLYFYWYRQILGQKVEFLVSFYNNEISEKSEIFDDQFSVERPDGSNFTLKIRSTKLEDSAMYFCASSEITSGSTDTQYFGPGTRLTVL.

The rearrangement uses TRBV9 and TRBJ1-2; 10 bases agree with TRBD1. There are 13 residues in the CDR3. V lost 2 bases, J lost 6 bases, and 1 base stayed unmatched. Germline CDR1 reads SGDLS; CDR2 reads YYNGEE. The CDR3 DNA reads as TGTGCCAGCAGCGTCGGGACAGGGGATGGCTACACCTTC. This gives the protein CASSVGTGDGYTF.

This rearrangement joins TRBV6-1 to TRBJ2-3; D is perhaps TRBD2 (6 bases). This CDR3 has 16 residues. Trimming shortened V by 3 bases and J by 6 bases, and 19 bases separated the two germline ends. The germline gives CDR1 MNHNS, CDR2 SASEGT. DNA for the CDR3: TGTGCCAGCAGTGACCTGGGGGGACGAGGCTTCGATACGCAGTATTTT. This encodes CASSDLGGRGFDTQYF.

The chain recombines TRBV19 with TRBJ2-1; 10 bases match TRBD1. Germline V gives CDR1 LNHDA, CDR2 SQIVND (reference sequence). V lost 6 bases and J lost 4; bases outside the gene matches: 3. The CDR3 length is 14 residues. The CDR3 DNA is TGTGCCAGTAGGACGGGACAGGGGTACAATGAGCAGTTCTTC. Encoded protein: CASRTGQGYNEQFF.

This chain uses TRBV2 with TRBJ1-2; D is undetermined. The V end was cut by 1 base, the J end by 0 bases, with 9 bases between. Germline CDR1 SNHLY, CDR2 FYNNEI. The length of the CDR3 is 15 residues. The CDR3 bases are TGTGCCAGCAGTGAAGAAGAGGCAGCTAACTATGGCTACACCTTC. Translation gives CASSEEEAANYGYTF.

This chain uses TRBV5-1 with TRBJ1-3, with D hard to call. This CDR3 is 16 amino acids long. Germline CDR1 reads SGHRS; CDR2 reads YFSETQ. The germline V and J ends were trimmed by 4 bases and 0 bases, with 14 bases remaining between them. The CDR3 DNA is TGCGCCAGCAGCCCTAACCCCCACAGCTCTGGAAACACCATATATTTT. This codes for CASSPNPHSSGNTIYF.

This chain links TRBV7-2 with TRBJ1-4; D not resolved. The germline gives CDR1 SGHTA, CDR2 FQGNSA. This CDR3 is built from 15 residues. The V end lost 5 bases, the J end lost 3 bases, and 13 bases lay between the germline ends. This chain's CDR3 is CASSRSVASNEKLFF. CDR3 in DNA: TGTGCCAGCAGCCGGAGTGTGGCCTCTAATGAAAAACTGTTTTTT.

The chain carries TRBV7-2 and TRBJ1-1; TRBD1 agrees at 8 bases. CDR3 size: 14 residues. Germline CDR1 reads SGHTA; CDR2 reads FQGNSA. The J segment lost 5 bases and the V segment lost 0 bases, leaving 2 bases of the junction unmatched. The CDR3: CASSLAQGATEAFF. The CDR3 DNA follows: TGTGCCAGCAGCTTAGCGCAGGGGGCAACTGAAGCTTTCTTT.

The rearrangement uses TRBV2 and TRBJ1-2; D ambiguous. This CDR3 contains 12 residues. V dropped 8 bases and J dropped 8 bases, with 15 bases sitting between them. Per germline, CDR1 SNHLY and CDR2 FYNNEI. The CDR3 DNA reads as TGTGCCAGCCGCATGGTGCAGTACGGCTACACCTTC. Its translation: CASRMVQYGYTF.

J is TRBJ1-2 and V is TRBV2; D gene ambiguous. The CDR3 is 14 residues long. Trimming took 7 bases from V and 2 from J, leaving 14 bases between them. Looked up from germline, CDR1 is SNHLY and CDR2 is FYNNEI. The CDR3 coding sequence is TGTGCCAGCAATTCGGGAGGAACGAACTATGGCTACACCTTC. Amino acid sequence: CASNSGGTNYGYTF.

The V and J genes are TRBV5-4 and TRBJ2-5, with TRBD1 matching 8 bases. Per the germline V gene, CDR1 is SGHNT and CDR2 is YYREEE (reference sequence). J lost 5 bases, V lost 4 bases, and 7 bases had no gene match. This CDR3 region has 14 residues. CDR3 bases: TGTGCCAGCAGCCAGGGACAGGTCACCGAGACCCAGTACTTC. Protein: CASSQGQVTETQYF.

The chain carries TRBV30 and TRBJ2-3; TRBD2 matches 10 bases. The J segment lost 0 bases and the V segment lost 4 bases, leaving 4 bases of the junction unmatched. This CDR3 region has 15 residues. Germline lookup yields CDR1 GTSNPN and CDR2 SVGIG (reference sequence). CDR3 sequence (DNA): TGTGCCTGGATAGGGACTAGCGTTAGCACAGATACGCAGTATTTT. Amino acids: CAWIGTSVSTDTQYF.

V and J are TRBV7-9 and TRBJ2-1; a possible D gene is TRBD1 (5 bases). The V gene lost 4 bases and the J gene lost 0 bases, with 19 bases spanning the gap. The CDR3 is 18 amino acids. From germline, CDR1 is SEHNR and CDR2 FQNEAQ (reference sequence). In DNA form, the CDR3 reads TGTGCCAGCAGCTGGGCGTTTGGTAGGGGAAGCTCCTACAATGAGCAGTTCTTC. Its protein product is CASSWAFGRGSSYNEQFF.

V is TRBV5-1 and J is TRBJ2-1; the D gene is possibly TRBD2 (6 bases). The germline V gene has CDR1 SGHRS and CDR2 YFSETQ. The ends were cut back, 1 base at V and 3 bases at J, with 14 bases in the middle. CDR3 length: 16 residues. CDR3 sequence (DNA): TGCGCCAGCAGCTTGATTGCCACCGGGGGCTACAATGAGCAGTTCTTC. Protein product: CASSLIATGGYNEQFF.

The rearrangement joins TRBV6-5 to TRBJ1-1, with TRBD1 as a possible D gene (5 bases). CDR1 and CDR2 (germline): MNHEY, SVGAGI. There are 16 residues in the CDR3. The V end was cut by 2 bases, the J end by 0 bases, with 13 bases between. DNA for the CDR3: TGTGCCAGCAGTTACAATCGGAAGGGGATGAACACTGAAGCTTTCTTT. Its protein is CASSYNRKGMNTEAFF.

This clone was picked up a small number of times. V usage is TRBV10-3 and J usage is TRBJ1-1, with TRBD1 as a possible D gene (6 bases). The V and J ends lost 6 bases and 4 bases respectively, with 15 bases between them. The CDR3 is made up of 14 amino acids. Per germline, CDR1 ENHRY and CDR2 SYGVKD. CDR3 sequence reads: CAIRQGQSGTEAFF. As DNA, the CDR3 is TGTGCCATCAGGCAAGGACAGTCGGGCACTGAAGCTTTCTTT.

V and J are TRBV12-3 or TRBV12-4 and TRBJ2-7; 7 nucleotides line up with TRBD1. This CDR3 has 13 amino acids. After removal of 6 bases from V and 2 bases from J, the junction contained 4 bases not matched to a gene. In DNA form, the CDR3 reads TGTGCCAGCAGCCGGGACAGCACCTACGAGCAGTACGTC. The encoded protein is CASSRDSTYEQYV.

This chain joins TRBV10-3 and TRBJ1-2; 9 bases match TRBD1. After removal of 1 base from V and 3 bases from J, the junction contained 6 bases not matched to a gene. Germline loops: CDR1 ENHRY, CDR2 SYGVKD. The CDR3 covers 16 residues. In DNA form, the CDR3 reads TGTGCCATCAGTGAGTGGATGACAGGGGGGGACTATGGCTACACCTTC. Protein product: CAISEWMTGGDYGYTF.